This TCR beta chain derives from a study of a mutant IDH1 vaccine in newly diagnosed glioma. Study information: Treated patients, around 60% male and 37.5% female, averaged roughly 40 years of age. Most patients had received both radiotherapy and temozolomide, the prior options being radiotherapy, temozolomide, or both. Whole-study findings and limits: Induction of immune responses by the vaccine occurred in 85% to 95% of patients.

The method was immunoSEQ multiplex PCR; TCRdb's version includes in-frame clones alone and lacks a portion of them. The sample includes about 65,000 clones, around 84% of them seen just once. Time point specified: week 23, last vaccination. Topical imiquimod accompanied each vaccine dose, which consisted of 300 ug of mutant IDH1 20-mer peptide. Remarks on this clone: Its matching antigen is unknown.

This receptor was identified in a man aged 30 to 39 with glioma. The input for sequencing was PBMCs, taken from a glioma patient whose treatment included an IDH1 peptide vaccine.

The CDR3 sequence is CASSEAYGGDYNEQFF. CDR3 nucleotide sequence: TGTGCCAGCAGTGAAGCCTATGGCGGCGACTACAATGAGCAGTTCTTC. The J gene is TRBJ2-1, the V gene TRBV2, with D unresolved. Between the trimmed V and J ends, which lost 0 bases and 3 bases, there was a span of 12 bases. Germline assignment: CDR1 SNHLY and CDR2 FYNNEI. The CDR3 contains 16 residues.